What follows is one T cell receptor beta chain and its context. Only in-frame clones appear in the TCRdb table, and some are missing; sequencing was by immunoSEQ multiplex PCR. Of about 45,000 clones in the sample, about nine tenths were seen once. The data were taken from a study of T cell changes during pregnancy in multiple sclerosis. Germline CDR1 MDHEN, CDR2 SYDVKM. The V segment lost 2 bases and the J segment 5 bases; nucleotides outside the gene matches: 3. The CDR3 is 15 residues long. The sequenced sample was CD4+ T cells from peripheral blood mononuclear cells, obtained before pregnancy. This clonotype originated in a female donor with multiple sclerosis, enrolled in a pregnancy study. The chain couples TRBV28 to TRBJ2-5; 12 bases are a match to TRBD1. CDR3 loop: CASSLGTGGVETQYF. Written as DNA, the CDR3 is TGTGCCAGCAGTTTAGGGACAGGGGGCGTGGAGACCCAGTACTTC.